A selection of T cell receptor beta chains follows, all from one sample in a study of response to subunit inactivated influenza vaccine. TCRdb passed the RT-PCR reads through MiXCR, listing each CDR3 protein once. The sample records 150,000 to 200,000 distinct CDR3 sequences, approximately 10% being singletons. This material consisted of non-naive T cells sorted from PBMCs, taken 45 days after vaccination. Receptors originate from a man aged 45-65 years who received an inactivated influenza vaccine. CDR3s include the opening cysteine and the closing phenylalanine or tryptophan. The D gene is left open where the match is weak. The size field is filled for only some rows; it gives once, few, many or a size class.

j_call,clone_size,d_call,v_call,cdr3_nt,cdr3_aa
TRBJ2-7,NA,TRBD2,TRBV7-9,TGTGCCAGCAGCTCCGTAGCGGGAGTTTTATGGGAGCAGTACTTC,CASSSVAGVLWEQYF
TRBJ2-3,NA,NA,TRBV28,TGTGCCAGCACGCCAGCGGGCAGCAAGGGGTATGCGCAGTATTTT,CASTPAGSKGYAQYF
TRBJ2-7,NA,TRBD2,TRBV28,TGTGCCAGCAAGGCTAGCGGGAGCGAGCAGTACTTC,CASKASGSEQYF
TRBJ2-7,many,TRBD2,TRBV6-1,TGTGCCAGCAGCGCCGTGGTAGCGGGAATTTCGTTTACAAGAGACGAGCAGTACTTC,CASSAVVAGISFTRDEQYF
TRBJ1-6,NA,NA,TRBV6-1,TGTGCCAGCAGTGACGGTCAACCCCTCCACTTT,CASSDGQPLHF
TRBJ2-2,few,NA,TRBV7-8,TGTGCCAGCAGCTTAGGGACCCCACGCACCGGGGAGCTGTTTTTT,CASSLGTPRTGELFF
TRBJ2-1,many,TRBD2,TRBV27,TGTGCCAGCAGTTTGGGACTAGCGGTGTCCTACAATGAGCAGTTCTTC,CASSLGLAVSYNEQFF
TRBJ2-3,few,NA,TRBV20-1,TGCAGTGCCGAGGGACCCATCCGCACAGATACGCAGTATTTT,CSAEGPIRTDTQYF
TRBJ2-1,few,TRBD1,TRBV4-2,TGTGCCAGCAGCCAGCGGACAGGGGGAAGCTCCTACAATGAGCAGTTCTTC,CASSQRTGGSSYNEQFF
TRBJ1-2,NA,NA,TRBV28,TGTGCCAGCAGTTTCCCCCCGGGGGGCTACACCTTC,CASSFPPGGYTF